A single T cell receptor beta chain is shown here with its context. CDR3 length: 19 amino acids. In germline, CDR1 is PRHDT, CDR2 FYEKMQ (reference sequence). Losses at the gene ends were 3 bases for V and 2 bases for J; bases not matched to a gene: 14. These data belong to a study of blood T cell repertoires in COVID-19. Study overall: Samples of COVID-19 (acute and convalescent) were obtained from the United States, Italy and Spain. In each case, the material was cDNA or gDNA derived from T cells, B-cell-depleted T cells, or PBMCs.

Authors' processing steps: Reference gene primer amplification gave estimated nucleated cell counts. TCRdb's copy holds only in-frame clones and misses some; the assay was immunoSEQ multiplex PCR. V and J calls and clone size are copied from that table; D and trimming were computed from the DNA. The repertoire holds around 110,000 clones, with more than 75% as singletons. This receptor was taken from a man in his forties with acute or convalescent COVID-19. The chain links TRBV13 to TRBJ1-5, with 9 bases fitting TRBD1. Sample: peripheral blood. CDR3 in DNA: TGTGCCAGCAGCTTTCCCGGGACAGGGTGGATCGGGGGCAATCAGCCCCAGCATTTT. Protein sequence: CASSFPGTGWIGGNQPQHF.